The next 17 T cell receptor beta chains were all read from a single sample in a study of cytomegalovirus exposure and HLA in healthy donors. 60 Vbeta and 13 Jbeta primers were used in PCR. Some clones are missing from TCRdb's copy, which holds only in-frame ones; the method was immunoSEQ multiplex PCR. The sample lists 100,000 or so clones, roughly 80% occurring once. The sample was PBMCs. The origin of the receptors is a man aged 25-45 years in good health and CMV-seropositive.

The chain has TRBV4-2 and TRBJ1-2; TRBD1 matches 11 bases. V lost 4 bases to trimming and J lost 7 bases; unmatched junction nucleotides: 5. This CDR3 comprises 14 residues. From germline, CDR1 is LGHNA and CDR2 YNFKEQ. This CDR3 is CASSPLDRGLGYTF. Here the CDR3 DNA reads TGTGCCAGCAGCCCACTGGACAGGGGGCTTGGCTACACCTTC.

This clone was counted between two and nine times. CDR3 sequence: CASSPLSGQETQYF. The CDR3 nucleotides are TGTGCCAGCTCACCACTGTCAGGCCAAGAGACCCAGTACTTC. The chain links TRBV18 to TRBJ2-5, with unresolved D. Deletions cut 1 base from V and 1 base from J, with 7 bases between. CDR3 length equals 14 residues. Germline V CDR1 and CDR2: KGHSH, LQKENI.

Details on this clone: One junction end does not reproduce the germline sequence, and a read error may be involved. The chain has TRBV7-7 and TRBJ1-4; D ambiguous. CDR1 and CDR2 (germline): SSHAT, FNYEAQ (reference sequence). CDR3 length: 15 amino acids. The CDR3 DNA sequence: TGTGCTAGCAGCTTAACCCCCGGGGTGGGTGAAAAACTGTTTTTT. Its translation is CASSLTPGVGEKLFF.

Details on this clone: One end of the junction does not line up with germline, which may come from a read error. V is TRBV19 and J is TRBJ2-1; the match to TRBD1 covers 8 bases. Germline V gene sequence: CDR1 LNHDA, CDR2 SQIVND (reference sequence). The CDR3 contains 17 residues. CDR3 loop: CASRAGQGVASYNGQFF. The DNA of the CDR3 is TGTGCCAGTAGGGCCGGACAGGGAGTGGCGTCCTACAATGGGCAGTTCTTC.

The chain links TRBV19 to TRBJ2-5; a weak D match, TRBD2 (5 bases). V was clipped by 3 bases and J by 1 base, with 9 bases between them. Germline V gives CDR1 LNHDA, CDR2 SQIVND (reference sequence). This CDR3 spans 14 amino acids. This CDR3 is CASSISSGQETQYF. CDR3 nucleotides: TGTGCCAGTAGTATTTCCAGCGGCCAAGAGACCCAGTACTTC.

The chain employs TRBV9 and TRBJ2-1; D not certain. V shed 4 bases and J shed 7 bases, with 9 bases lying between them. The CDR3 has 12 amino acids. The germline CDR1 and CDR2 sequences are SGDLS and YYNGEE. This chain's CDR3 is CASSSSANEQFF. The CDR3 nucleotides read TGTGCCAGCAGCTCCTCAGCGAATGAGCAGTTCTTC.

This rearrangement joins TRBV18 to TRBJ2-7; 9 positions match TRBD2. The CDR3 sequence is 15 residues long. V lost 5 bases, J lost 5 bases, and 10 bases stayed unmatched. CDR1 and CDR2 (germline): KGHSH, LQKENI. In DNA, the CDR3 is TGTGCCAGCTCAACTACTCTAGCGGGGACGGACGAGCAGTACTTC. It encodes CASSTTLAGTDEQYF.

The rearrangement joins TRBV5-1 to TRBJ2-5; TRBD1 might be the D (5 bases). The V and J ends lost 4 bases and 9 bases respectively, with 10 bases between them. The length of the CDR3 is 11 residues. Germline CDR1 and CDR2: SGHRS and YFSETQ. Here the CDR3 DNA reads TGCGCCAGCAGCGACGCCAGGGCCCAGTACTTC. Protein product: CASSDARAQYF.

The chain has TRBV5-1 and TRBJ2-7; D call uncertain. The CDR3 has 14 residues. Germline CDR1 and CDR2: SGHRS and YFSETQ. With 3 bases removed from V and 3 bases from J, the gap between germline ends came to 13 bases. The CDR3 bases are TGCGCCAGCAGCTGGGCCAGTCAAAGCTACGAGCAGTACTTC. It yields the protein CASSWASQSYEQYF.

The J gene is TRBJ1-1, the V gene TRBV9; D remains ambiguous. Looked up from germline, CDR1 is SGDLS and CDR2 is YYNGEE. The ends were cut back, 1 base at V and 3 bases at J, with 10 bases in the middle. The CDR3 consists of 14 residues. Here the CDR3 DNA reads TGTGCCAGCAGCGTAATGGAGGGATACACTGAAGCTTTCTTT. Residues: CASSVMEGYTEAFF. Looking up the rest from reference TRBV9 and TRBJ1-1 gives the full variable domain: DSGVTQTPKHLITATGQRVTLRCSPRSGDLSVYWYQQSLDQGLQFLIQYYNGEERAKGNILERFSAQQFPDLHSELNLSSLELGDSALYFCASSVMEGYTEAFFGQGTRLTVV.

This chain uses TRBV10-3 with TRBJ2-5; 7 bases fit TRBD1. Germline trimming cut 8 bases from V and 1 base from J; bases unmatched to any gene: 1. This CDR3 is built from 12 residues. The V gene's germline CDR1 is ENHRY and CDR2 SYGVKD. The CDR3 coding sequence is TGTGCCATCGGGACAGCCCAAGAGACCCAGTACTTC. Its translation is CAIGTAQETQYF.

V is TRBV2 and J is TRBJ2-5, with a tentative D call TRBD1 (5 bases). The CDR3 runs 13 residues. CDR1 and CDR2 from the germline V gene are SNHLY and FYNNEI. V lost 8 bases, J lost 3 bases, and 13 bases lay in between. CDR3 protein: CASLGRAEETQYF. The CDR3 nucleotides read TGTGCCAGCCTGGGCAGGGCAGAAGAGACCCAGTACTTC.

V and J are TRBV7-2 and TRBJ2-1; D not certain. Germline values: CDR1 SGHTA, CDR2 FQGNSA. The CDR3 sequence is 11 residues long. Trimming took 4 bases from V and 15 from J, leaving 13 bases between them. CDR3 protein: CASSWVNDMFF. The CDR3 nucleotides read TGTGCCAGCAGCTGGGTCAACGACATGTTCTTC. Drawing the rest from reference TRBV7-2 and TRBJ2-1, the complete variable domain is GAGVSQSPSNKVTEKGKDVELRCDPISGHTALYWYRQSLGQGLEFLIYFQGNSAPDKSGLPSDRFSAERTGGSVSTLTIQRTQQEDSAVYLCASSWVNDMFFGPGTRLTVL.

The chain has TRBV6-6 and TRBJ2-1, with 7 positions matching TRBD2. The J segment lost 10 bases and the V segment lost 2 bases, leaving 2 bases of the junction unmatched. The CDR3 is 12 amino acids. CDR1 and CDR2 from the germline V gene are MNHNY and SVGAGI (reference sequence). The CDR3 sequence: CASSYPGGEQFF. As DNA, the CDR3 is TGTGCCAGCAGTTACCCCGGGGGGGAGCAGTTCTTC.

This clone has just one count. J is TRBJ1-4 and V is TRBV28; possibly TRBD1 for D (5 bases). V lost 1 base to trimming and J lost 0 bases, with 9 bases between them. CDR1 is MDHEN and CDR2 is SYDVKM in the germline V gene. The CDR3 runs to 16 residues. The CDR3 sequence is CASSLYGAATNEKLFF. CDR3 sequence (DNA): TGTGCCAGCAGTTTATATGGGGCAGCAACTAATGAAAAACTGTTTTTT.

The chain has TRBV6-1 and TRBJ2-5; 8 positions match TRBD2. Germline V gene sequence: CDR1 MNHNS, CDR2 SASEGT. Germline trimming cut 5 bases from V and 1 base from J; bases unmatched to any gene: 6. The CDR3 consists of 15 residues. CDR3 DNA: TGTGCCAGCAGTCGTATAGCGGGGAGCCAAGAGACCCAGTACTTC. It yields the protein CASSRIAGSQETQYF.

J is TRBJ2-3 and V is TRBV5-1; TRBD2 matches at 9 bases. This CDR3 spans 16 amino acids. V shed 3 bases and J 2 bases; nucleotides not matched to a gene: 7. Germline V CDR1 and CDR2: SGHRS, YFSETQ. The CDR3 loop reads CASSYISGGITDTQYF. The CDR3 nucleotides read TGCGCCAGCAGCTATATTAGCGGGGGCATCACAGATACGCAGTATTTT.